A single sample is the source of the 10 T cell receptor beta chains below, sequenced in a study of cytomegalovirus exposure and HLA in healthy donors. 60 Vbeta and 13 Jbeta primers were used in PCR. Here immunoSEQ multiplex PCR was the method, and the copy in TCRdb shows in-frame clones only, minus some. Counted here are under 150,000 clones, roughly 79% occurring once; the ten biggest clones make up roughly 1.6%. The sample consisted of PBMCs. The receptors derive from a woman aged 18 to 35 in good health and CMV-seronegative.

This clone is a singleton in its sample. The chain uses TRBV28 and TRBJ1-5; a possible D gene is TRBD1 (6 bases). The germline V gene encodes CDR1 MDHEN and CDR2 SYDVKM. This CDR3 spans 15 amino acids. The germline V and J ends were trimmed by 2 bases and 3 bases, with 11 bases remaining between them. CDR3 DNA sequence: TGTGCCAGCAGTTTAGGGAGGGGGTACAATCAGCCCCAGCATTTT. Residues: CASSLGRGYNQPQHF.

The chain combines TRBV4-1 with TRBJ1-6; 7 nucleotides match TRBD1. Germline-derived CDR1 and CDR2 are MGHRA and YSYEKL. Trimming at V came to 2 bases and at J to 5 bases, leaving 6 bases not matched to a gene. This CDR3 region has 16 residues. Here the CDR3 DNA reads TGCGCCAGCAGCCAAAGACAGGGCCCAAATAATTCACCCCTCCACTTT. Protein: CASSQRQGPNNSPLHF.

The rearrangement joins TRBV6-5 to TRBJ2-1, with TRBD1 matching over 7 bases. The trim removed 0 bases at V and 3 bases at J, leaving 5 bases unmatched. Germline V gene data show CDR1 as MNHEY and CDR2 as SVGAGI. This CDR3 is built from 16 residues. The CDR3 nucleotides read TGTGCCAGCAGTTACTCGTCCGGGACAGTCTACAATGAGCAGTTCTTC. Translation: CASSYSSGTVYNEQFF.

The CDR3 spells CASTRRGSGYTF. In nucleotides, the CDR3 is TGTGCCTCCACTCGGCGGGGCAGTGGCTACACCTTC. The J gene is TRBJ1-2, the V gene TRBV9; D might be TRBD1 (5 bases). Per germline, CDR1 SGDLS and CDR2 YYNGEE. This CDR3 has 12 residues. V dropped 10 bases and J dropped 7 bases, with 17 bases sitting between them.

The CDR3 coding sequence is TGTGCCGCGCTCCGCCTAGCGGGGGGCCGCCTCTCCTACAATGAGCAGTTCTTC. Its protein product is CAALRLAGGRLSYNEQFF. This chain connects TRBV21-1 to TRBJ2-1; TRBD2 is the table's D call, not checked against the DNA. TRBV21-1 counts as a pseudogene. The CDR3 sequence is 18 residues long.

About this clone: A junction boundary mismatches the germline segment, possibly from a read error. The CDR3 loop is CSSSTGNQPQHF. The DNA of the CDR3 is TGTTCCAGCAGCACAGGGAATCAGCCCCAGCATTTT. The chain recombines TRBV7-9 with TRBJ1-5; D is perhaps TRBD1 (6 bases). This CDR3 is built from 12 residues. Germline lookup yields CDR1 SEHNR and CDR2 FQNEAQ (reference sequence).

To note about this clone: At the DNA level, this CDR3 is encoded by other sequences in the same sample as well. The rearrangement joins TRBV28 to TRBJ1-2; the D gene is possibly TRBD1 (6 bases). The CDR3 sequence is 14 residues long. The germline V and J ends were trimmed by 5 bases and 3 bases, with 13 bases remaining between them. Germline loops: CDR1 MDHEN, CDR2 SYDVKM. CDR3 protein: CASSLRGGDYGYTF. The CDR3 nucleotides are TGTGCCAGCAGTCTGAGAGGGGGTGACTATGGCTACACCTTC.

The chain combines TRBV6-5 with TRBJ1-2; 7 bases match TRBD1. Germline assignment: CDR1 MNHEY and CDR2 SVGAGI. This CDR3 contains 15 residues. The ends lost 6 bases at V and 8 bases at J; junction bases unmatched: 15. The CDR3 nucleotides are TGTGCCAGCAGCCCGAGTGGGACAGACCCTAGAGGCTACACCTTC. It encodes CASSPSGTDPRGYTF.

CDR3 in amino acids: CASSPNRDTEAFF. The CDR3 DNA reads as TGTGCCAGCTCACCGAACAGGGACACTGAAGCTTTCTTT. V gene TRBV18 combines with J gene TRBJ1-1; a weak D match, TRBD1 (6 bases). Germline V lookup: CDR1 KGHSH, CDR2 LQKENI. This CDR3 is 13 amino acids long. V lost 3 bases and J lost 3, with 8 bases in between.

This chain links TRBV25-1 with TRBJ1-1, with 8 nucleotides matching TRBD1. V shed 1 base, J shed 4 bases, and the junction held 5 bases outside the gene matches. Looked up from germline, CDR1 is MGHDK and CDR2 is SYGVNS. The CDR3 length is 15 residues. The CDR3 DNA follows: TGTGCCAGCAGTGAATCATGGACAGGGAGCACTGAAGCTTTCTTT. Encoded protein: CASSESWTGSTEAFF.